This TCR beta chain was recorded in a study of cytomegalovirus exposure and HLA in healthy donors. Findings of the study overall: Presence/absence analyses assumed roughly uniform sequencing depth across donors. Cytomegalovirus status was reportedly diagnosed by the classifier with high sensitivity and specificity. Judged likely to be a sequencing artifact was a cluster of highly shared sequence variants. In an earlier analysis, in some 600 donors, most V segments appeared productive either ~90% or ~30% of the time.

A word on this clone: Its antigen is as yet unknown.

The PCR used 60 Vbeta and 13 Jbeta primers. Libraries were prepared by immunoSEQ multiplex PCR; TCRdb keeps only in-frame clonotypes and omits some of them. This sample has about 160,000 clones, with roughly two thirds found just once. The V gene end was trimmed by 11 bases and the J gene end by 4 bases; junction bases not matched to a gene: 8. The V gene's germline CDR1 is SEHNR and CDR2 FQNEAQ (reference sequence). The CDR3 extends over 13 amino acids. The chain has TRBV7-9 and TRBJ2-7, with 10 bases lining up with TRBD2. This receptor was taken from a woman in her 30s in good health and CMV-seronegative. Sequencing used PBMCs. CDR3 in amino acids: CAGGTSELYEQYF. The CDR3 DNA reads as TGTGCCGGGGGGACTAGCGAGTTGTACGAGCAGTACTTC.